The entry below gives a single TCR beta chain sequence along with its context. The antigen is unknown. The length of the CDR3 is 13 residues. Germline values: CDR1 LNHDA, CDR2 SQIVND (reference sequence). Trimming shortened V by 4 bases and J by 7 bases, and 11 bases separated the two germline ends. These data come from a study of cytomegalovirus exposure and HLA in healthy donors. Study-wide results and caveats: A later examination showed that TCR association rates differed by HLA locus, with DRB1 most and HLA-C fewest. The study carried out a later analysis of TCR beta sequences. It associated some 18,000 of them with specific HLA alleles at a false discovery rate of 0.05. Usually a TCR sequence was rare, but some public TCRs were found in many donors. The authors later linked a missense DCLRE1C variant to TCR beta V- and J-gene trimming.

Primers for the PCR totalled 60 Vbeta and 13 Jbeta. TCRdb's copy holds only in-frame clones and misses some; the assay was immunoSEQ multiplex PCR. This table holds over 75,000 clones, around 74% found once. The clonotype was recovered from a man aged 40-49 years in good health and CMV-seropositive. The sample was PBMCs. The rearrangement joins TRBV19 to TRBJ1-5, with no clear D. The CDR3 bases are TGTGCCAGTAGTAAGACGGGGTTCCAGCCCCAGCATTTT. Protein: CASSKTGFQPQHF.